This T cell receptor beta chain appears in the sequencing data of a study of blood T cell repertoires in COVID-19. As for the study in general: COVID-19 samples, acute and convalescent, were from the United States, Italy and Spain. PBMCs, B-cell-depleted T cells, or T cells were the source of the cDNA or gDNA that made up the material.

CDR3 length: 15 amino acids. The trim removed 1 base at V and 7 bases at J, leaving 2 bases unmatched. Germline V lookup: CDR1 SGHTA, CDR2 FQGNSA. Original methodology: Amplification of reference gene primers was used by the study to estimate nucleated cell counts. Some clones are missing from TCRdb's copy, which holds only in-frame ones; the method was immunoSEQ multiplex PCR. V and J calls and clone size come straight from that table; D and trimming were deduced from the DNA. The sample lists around 140,000 clones, 84% occurring once. The rearrangement links TRBV7-2 to TRBJ2-1, with 12 bases aligning to TRBD2. Material: peripheral blood. This TCR was recovered from a human donor in a cohort sampled during active COVID-19. CDR3 DNA sequence: TGTGCCAGCAGCTTAGGGACTAGCGGGACTAATGAGCAGTTCTTC. Translation: CASSLGTSGTNEQFF.